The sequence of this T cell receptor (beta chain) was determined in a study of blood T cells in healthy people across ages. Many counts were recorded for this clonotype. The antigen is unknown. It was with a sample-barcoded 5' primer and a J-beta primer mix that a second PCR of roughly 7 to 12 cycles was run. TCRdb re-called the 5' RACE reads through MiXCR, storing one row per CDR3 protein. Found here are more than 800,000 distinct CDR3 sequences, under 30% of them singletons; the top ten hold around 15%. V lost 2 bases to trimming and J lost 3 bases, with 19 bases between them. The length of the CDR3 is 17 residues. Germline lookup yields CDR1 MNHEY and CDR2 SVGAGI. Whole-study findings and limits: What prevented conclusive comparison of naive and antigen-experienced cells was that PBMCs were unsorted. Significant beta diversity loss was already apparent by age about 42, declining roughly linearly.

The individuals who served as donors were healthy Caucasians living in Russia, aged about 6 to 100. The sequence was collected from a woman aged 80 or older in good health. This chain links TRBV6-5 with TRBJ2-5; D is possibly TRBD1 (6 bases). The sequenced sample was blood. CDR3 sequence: CASSYGAGAVSEETQYF. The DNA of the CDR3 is TGTGCCAGCAGTTACGGGGCAGGGGCGGTATCCGAAGAGACCCAGTACTTC.